This T cell receptor beta chain was captured by sequencing in a study of human T cells and chemical hapten exposure. In the study's own analysis: Sampled TCR counts reached a median of around 94,000 per sample, with values ranging from about 20,000 to 700,000. MiXCR was run by TCRdb on the RACE reads, yielding one entry per CDR3 protein. V and J calls and clone size were set by TCRdb, not the authors. The data contain roughly 74,000 distinct CDR3 sequences, approximately 29% of them singletons. This clonotype occurred a few times. Time point noted: patch test 1, 2 weeks after DPC sensitization. Treatment specified: therapeutic diphenylcyclopropenone sensitization with weekly scalp DPC. Trimming stripped 8 bases from V and 0 bases from J, with 20 bases between. The CDR3 is 17 residues long. Germline-derived CDR1 and CDR2 are MDHEN and SYDVKM.

This chain joins TRBV28 and TRBJ2-4; a possible D gene is TRBD2 (6 bases). This receptor was identified in a man between 40 and 49 years old with alopecia areata. Some clones in this sample may be carry-over from other donors' samples. The specimen was whole blood, collected in connection with sensitization to the hapten diphenylcyclopropenone (DPC). The CDR3 here is CASSTLTTGLAKNIQYF. Here the CDR3 DNA reads TGTGCCAGCTCTACATTGACTACGGGACTAGCCAAAAACATTCAGTACTTC.